The clone carrying this T cell receptor (beta chain) was recorded at least ten times. What it recognizes is unknown. The data stem from a study of T-cell reconstitution after alpha-beta-depleted transplantation in children. Trimming removed 7 bases from V and 10 bases from J; junction bases left unmatched: 10. CDR3 length equals 14 residues. The germline CDR1 and CDR2 sequences are MNHNS and SASEGT. Study-wide points: At one year after transplant, newly produced T cells mostly accounted for T-cell counts and diversity. The study reportedly traced alpha-beta T cells about two months after transplant to several hundred expanded graft clones.

A TCRbeta library incorporating unique molecular identifiers was prepared. TCRdb itself ran the PCR reads through MiXCR, one entry per CDR3 protein. The table includes 600,000 to 800,000 distinct CDR3 sequences, around 14% detected once. The rearrangement uses TRBV6-1 and TRBJ2-1; TRBD2 matches at 10 bases. The sample was PBMCs, taken before TCRalphabeta/CD19-depleted stem cell transplant. The clonotype originates from a girl aged 2 to 9 with congenital amegakaryocytic thrombocytopenia, due to receive a stem cell transplant. The CDR3 is CASTAGTSVYEQFF. CDR3 bases: TGTGCCAGCACTGCCGGGACTAGCGTATACGAGCAGTTCTTC.